This T cell receptor beta chain was observed in a study of cytomegalovirus exposure and HLA in healthy donors. TCRdb's table, derived via immunoSEQ multiplex PCR, lists solely in-frame clones and lacks some. The table lists about 65,000 clones, approximately 94% of them singletons. This CDR3 comprises 13 residues. Trimming took off 6 bases at V and 7 bases at J, with 13 bases between the two ends. Germline V gene data show CDR1 as MGHRA and CDR2 as YSYEKL. Sequenced sample: PBMCs. This clonotype originated in a man between 18 and 35 years old in good health and CMV-seropositive. This rearrangement joins TRBV4-1 to TRBJ2-1; tentatively, D is TRBD2 (5 bases). The DNA of the CDR3 is TGCGCCAGCAGAGACACCGGGGTGAATGAGCAGTTCTTC. Its translation is CASRDTGVNEQFF.